This T cell receptor (beta chain) was retrieved from a study of Ad26.COV2.S vaccination and SARS-CoV-2 variants (dated by TCRdb to the early 2020s). Broadly, across the study: Vaccine-arm donors came from COV1001, a multicentre, randomized, double-blind, placebo-controlled phase I-IIa trial of Ad26.COV2.S in healthy adults. Throughout the experiments and outcome assessment, investigators stayed blinded to trial group allocation. Sequencing of the TCRbeta repertoire served to evaluate the specificity and breadth of SARS-CoV-2-reactive T cell receptors following Ad26.COV2.S vaccination. Trial participants were randomized into five groups of five, in which low-dose or high-dose Ad26.COV2.S was given once or twice, or placebo was given on both occasions. The TCR-sequenced set comprised around 30 samples: 19 Ad26.COV2.S vaccine recipients, 5 placebo recipients and 8 SARS-CoV-2 convalescent individuals. Dosing of Ad26.COV2.S was intramuscular, at either 5x10^10 or 1x10^11 viral particles, delivered as one shot or as two shots spaced 56 days apart. Here is what the overall study found, with its caveats: Comparable non-spike TCR breadth was observed between vaccine and placebo recipients, consistent with only spike being contained in the vaccine. Spike-specific TCR breadth was higher in Ad26.COV2.S recipients than in placebo recipients (P = 0.0014). After vaccination, spike-specific CD8+ and CD4+ T cell responses were reported to show substantial breadth. The study was not powered to compare responses between vaccine doses or regimens. According to the authors, total T cell responses may have been underestimated by the TCR breadth and depth analyses.

A remark on this clone: The clone's antigen remains unknown. Per-base qualities were not stored, and no clone one base away is much larger.

The sample's treatment or condition label, in plain terms: 15 to 20 received Ad26.COV2.S at low or high dose, single or two shots; about 5 received placebo; per-sample allocation not given. For vaccine and placebo recipients, the sequenced repertoires came from samples collected on day 63 after the first injection. Between 29 July and 7 August 2020, Cohort 1b enrolled fewer than 30 adults aged 18-55 years at one site in Boston, USA. Ad26.COV2.S consisted of a replication-incompetent adenovirus type 26 vector by which a prefusion-stabilized SARS-CoV-2 spike protein from the original Wuhan strain was expressed. The immunoSEQ Assay was the method used to sequence TCRbeta CDR3 regions. After extraction, genomic DNA underwent amplification by bias-controlled multiplex PCR, followed by high-throughput sequencing. Regarding the original processing steps: To quantify the absolute abundance of every unique TCRbeta CDR3 region, sequences were collapsed and filtered. Usable DNA was measured by amplifying reference genes present in all nucleated cells, and TCRbeta template counts were normalized to that usable DNA to estimate T cell fraction. Repertoire TCRs were annotated as SARS-CoV-2-specific when V gene, CDR3 amino acid sequence and J gene were exactly matched to a known reactive TCR set. MIRA supplied the reference SARS-CoV-2 TCR set, which was filtered for enrichment in COVID-19-positive ImmuneCODE repertoires so that public or cross-reactive TCRs were removed. Drawing on the MIRA antigens, annotated TCRs were analysed further at the level of specific ORF or position within ORF. Breadth was defined as the number of annotated unique rearrangements divided by the total number of unique productive rearrangements, and depth was defined as the summed frequency of the annotated unique rearrangements. Two-sided Wilcoxon rank-sum tests were applied when comparing TCR breadth between groups. TCRdb stores this immuneACCESS table with in-frame sequences only. Part of the clones is absent; in the studies checked, under half of the shortfall reflects unresolved V genes, and no reason is known for the rest. The DNA gave D and trimming, while V, J and clone size come from that table. Counted in this sample were fewer than 300,000 clones; approximately 87% of them appeared once. The leading ten clones occupy about 3.5% of the sample.

Measured from the cysteine to the phenylalanine, the CDR3 is 16 residues long. The CDR3 DNA has 48 bases and is translated from base 1. V lost 2 bases and J lost 3 bases, and the count of bases not matched to a germline gene is 8. CDR1 is given as SNHLY and CDR2 as FYNNEI, both from the germline V gene. The V and J segments used are TRBV2 and TRBJ1-2, with 8 central nucleotides matching TRBD1. The specimen was peripheral blood, collected in a trial of Ad26.COV2.S vaccine versus placebo. This sequence originates from a person aged 18-60 years who received the Ad26.COV2.S COVID-19 vaccine or a placebo. The CDR3 protein: CASSEKLGQGYYGYTF. In nucleotides, the sequence is TGTGCCAGCAGTGAAAAGTTAGGACAGGGCTACTATGGCTACACCTTC. The variable domain in full, with residues beyond the CDR3 obtained from the reference TRBV2 and TRBJ1-2 genes, is EPEVTQTPSHQVTQMGQEVILRCVPISNHLYFYWYRQILGQKVEFLVSFYNNEISEKSEIFDDQFSVERPDGSNFTLKIRSTKLEDSAMYFCASSEKLGQGYYGYTFGSGTRLTVV.